This T cell receptor beta chain was recorded in a study of blood T cell repertoires in COVID-19. This CDR3 has 14 amino acids. V was shortened by 7 bases and J by 5 bases, with 18 bases between the two germline ends. CDR1 MDHEN and CDR2 SYDVKM come from the germline V gene. Study processing details: It was from reference gene primer amplification that nucleated cell counts were estimated. Using immunoSEQ multiplex PCR, the repertoire was profiled, and TCRdb retains in-frame clones only, with some absent. The V and J calls and clone size come from that table; D and trimming were worked out from the DNA. The sample includes more than 200,000 clones, 88% of them seen just once.

Sequencing was performed on peripheral blood. V gene TRBV28 combines with J gene TRBJ2-7; TRBD1 is a possible D gene (6 bases). This TCR was recovered from an older woman with acute or convalescent COVID-19. CDR3 DNA sequence: TGTGCCAGCATAGGGGGATTGGGGGCGAACGAGCAGTACTTC. Residues: CASIGGLGANEQYF. Filled out from reference TRBV28 and TRBJ2-7, the complete variable domain reads DVKVTQSSRYLVKRTGEKVFLECVQDMDHENMFWYRQDPGLGLRLIYFSYDVKMKEKGDIPEGYSVSREKKERFSLILESASTNQTSMYLCASIGGLGANEQYFGPGTRLTVT.